A selection of T cell receptor beta chains follows, all from one sample in a study of identical twins. TCRdb reanalysed the 5' RACE reads using MiXCR and keeps one entry per CDR3 protein. The table records some 1,600,000 distinct CDR3 sequences, around 29% of them present only once. Sequences were obtained from cord blood. The receptors were gathered from a newborn girl in good health. CDR3s include the opening cysteine and the closing phenylalanine or tryptophan. A D gene is named only where the DNA matches it firmly. Some rows have no size entry. The others give once, few or many, or a class for an expanded clone.

J gene,clone size,V gene,D gene,CDR3 DNA,CDR3 protein
TRBJ2-3,.,TRBV7-7,TRBD2,TGTGCCAGCAGCTTAGGAGGGACTAAAACAGATACGCAGTATTTT,CASSLGGTKTDTQYF
TRBJ1-2,.,TRBV20-1,.,TGCAGTACTAGAGTCGCGGGGGACTATGGCTACACCTTC,CSTRVAGDYGYTF
TRBJ2-1,.,TRBV12-5,.,TGTGCTAGTGGTTTGCGGGCTGGGGGTGAGCAGTTCTTC,CASGLRAGGEQFF
TRBJ2-5,.,TRBV5-1,TRBD1,TGCGCCAGCAGCTTGATTTTGGGACAGTACTCAAGAGACTCCCAGTACTTC,CASSLILGQYSRDSQYF
TRBJ2-5,few,TRBV20-1,.,TGCAGTGCTTATGCGGAGGGAGGCAGGAAGACCCAGTACTTC,CSAYAEGGRKTQYF
TRBJ1-2,.,TRBV6-8,TRBD1,TGTGCCAGCAGTTCAAACCGGGACAGGGGAGGCTATGGCTACACCTTC,CASSSNRDRGGYGYTF
TRBJ2-3,.,TRBV4-1,TRBD2,TGCGCCAGCAGCCAAGACGCGGGAGTGGATACGCAGTATTTT,CASSQDAGVDTQYF
TRBJ1-5,.,TRBV7-9,.,TGTGCCAGCAGCCTTGGTTTGGACAGCTTACAACAGCCCCAGCATTTT,CASSLGLDSLQQPQHF
TRBJ2-5,.,TRBV4-2,.,TGTGCCAGCAGCCAAGATGCACAAGGGACCCAGTACTTC,CASSQDAQGTQYF
TRBJ1-2,few,TRBV27,TRBD1,TGTGCCAGCAGCAATGTCGGGACAGTAAGGAGTCCAAACTATGGCTACACCTTC,CASSNVGTVRSPNYGYTF
TRBJ2-1,.,TRBV11-2,TRBD2,TGTGCCAGCAGCCCGACCTGGGCTTTAAGCGGGGGGGCTCGGGGTGAGCAGTTCTTC,CASSPTWALSGGARGEQFF
TRBJ2-1,.,TRBV30,TRBD2,TGTGCCTGGATTAGCGGGAGCTCCTACAATGAGCAGTTCTTC,CAWISGSSYNEQFF
TRBJ2-6,few,TRBV28,.,TGTGCCAGCAGTTTATCCCCGGCCAACGTCCTGACTTTC,CASSLSPANVLTF
TRBJ2-7,many,TRBV10-3,.,TGTGCCACCTGGAACGGAGGGTACTACGAGCAGTACTTC,CATWNGGYYEQYF
TRBJ2-7,few,TRBV5-1,TRBD2,TGCGCCAGCAGCTTGCAGACTAGCGGTAACGAGCAGTACTTC,CASSLQTSGNEQYF
TRBJ1-2,.,TRBV21-1,.,TGTGCCAGCAGCAAAGCGCGCGCGTATGGCTACACCTTC,CASSKARAYGYTF
TRBJ1-5,.,TRBV9,.,TGTGCCAGCAGCGTAGGGTCTCATCAGCCCCAGCATTTT,CASSVGSHQPQHF
TRBJ2-4,few,TRBV27,.,TGTGCCAGCGGCTCAGAAAACATTCAGTACTTC,CASGSENIQYF
TRBJ1-1,few,TRBV6-1,.,TGTGCCAGCCTACCACCCGATCGGGGCACTGAAGCTTTCTTT,CASLPPDRGTEAFF
TRBJ2-7,.,TRBV24-1,.,TGTGCCACCAGTGATCCGAGCGGCCCCTACAATGAGCAGTACTTC,CATSDPSGPYNEQYF
TRBJ2-1,many,TRBV29-1,TRBD2,TGCAGCCCCTCTCCCCTAGCGGGAATCCACAATGAGCAGTTCTTC,CSPSPLAGIHNEQFF
TRBJ2-3,.,TRBV7-2,TRBD2,TGTGCCAGCAGCTTAGCGGCTAGCGGGGGGGGCACAGATACGCAGTATTTT,CASSLAASGGGTDTQYF
TRBJ2-3,.,TRBV28,.,TGTGCCAGCAGTTTATATATGGATACGCAGTATTTT,CASSLYMDTQYF
TRBJ2-7,.,TRBV12-3/TRBV12-4,.,TGTGCCAGCAGCCGACTAGGGCAGGGTCACAATGAGCAGTACTTC,CASSRLGQGHNEQYF
TRBJ2-3,many,TRBV5-5,TRBD2,TGTGCCAGCAGCAAACTAGCGGGGGTAACAGATACGCAGTATTTT,CASSKLAGVTDTQYF
TRBJ2-7,many,TRBV7-2,TRBD1,TGTGCCAGCAGCTCTGGGACAGGGCTCTCCTACGAGCAGTACTTC,CASSSGTGLSYEQYF
TRBJ2-1,.,TRBV30,.,TGTGCCGGACTAAGGAATGAGCAGTTCTTC,CAGLRNEQFF
TRBJ2-1,once,TRBV5-5,TRBD2,TGTGCCAGCAGCCACGTGGGGCGGGGGGGCCTCTACAATGAGCAGTTCTTC,CASSHVGRGGLYNEQFF
TRBJ2-3,many,TRBV2,.,TGTGCCAGCATGCAGGGGACAGATACGCAGTATTTT,CASMQGTDTQYF
TRBJ2-7,.,TRBV4-1,.,TGCGCCAGCAGCCAAGGTGTGGACAGCTACGAGCAGTACTTC,CASSQGVDSYEQYF
TRBJ1-1,few,TRBV4-1,.,TGCGCCAGCAGCCAAGGCCAGGTTTTCCTGAACACTGAAGCTTTCTTT,CASSQGQVFLNTEAFF
TRBJ1-2,few,TRBV5-1,.,TGCGCCAGCAGCTTGGCGACAGCTAGCTATGGCTACACCTTC,CASSLATASYGYTF
TRBJ2-7,few,TRBV27,.,TGTGCCAGCAGTTCCCTGTCTAGAACCTACGAGCAGTACTTC,CASSSLSRTYEQYF
TRBJ1-6,.,TRBV7-2,.,TGTGCCAGCATCCTTGGGGGAAATTCACCCCTCCACTTT,CASILGGNSPLHF
TRBJ2-7,many,TRBV7-2,.,TGTGCCAGCAGCTTACACTCCTACGAGCAGTACTTC,CASSLHSYEQYF
TRBJ2-1,many,TRBV5-1,TRBD1,TGCGCCACCCAAAAACAGGGGGCCAAATACAATGAGCAGTTCTTC,CATQKQGAKYNEQFF
TRBJ2-7,few,TRBV20-1,.,TGCAGTGCTAGAGATCCGCGAGGAAACTCCTACGAGCAGTACTTC,CSARDPRGNSYEQYF
TRBJ1-4,few,TRBV4-1,.,TGCGCCAGCAGCCAAGATCGTCAGGGGACCGCAACTAATGAAAAACTGTTTTTT,CASSQDRQGTATNEKLFF
TRBJ1-2,.,TRBV20-1,.,TGCAGTGCTCCCTCCCTCCGACAAGGCAGTGGCTACACCTTC,CSAPSLRQGSGYTF
TRBJ2-7,.,TRBV28,TRBD2,TGTGCCGCAGAAAGGACTAGCGGGCCTCAGTACTTC,CAAERTSGPQYF
TRBJ2-3,.,TRBV18,.,TGTGCCAGCTCACCACAGACAGGTTTCACAGATACGCAGTATTTT,CASSPQTGFTDTQYF
TRBJ1-2,.,TRBV20-1,TRBD1,TGCAGTGCTACTGAGGGGGCGGGCTATGGCTACACCTTC,CSATEGAGYGYTF
TRBJ2-3,.,TRBV5-1,TRBD1,TGCGCCAGCAGCTTAGGGGCAGGGGGCGCAGATACGCGGTATTTT,CASSLGAGGADTRYF
TRBJ2-5,.,TRBV2,.,TGTGCCAGCAGTGATCCGGCTGAGCAGTACTTC,CASSDPAEQYF
TRBJ2-3,many,TRBV27,TRBD1,TGTGCCAGCAGTTCCCGGACAGGGAGCACAGATACGCAGTATTTT,CASSSRTGSTDTQYF
TRBJ1-1,few,TRBV11-3,TRBD1,TGTGCCAGCAGCTTAGGGATGACAGGGGAGGGCACTGAAGCTTTCTTT,CASSLGMTGEGTEAFF
TRBJ2-1,.,TRBV9,TRBD2,TGTGCCAGCAGTGATTTGCGAGCGGGGAGAGAGCAGTTCTTC,CASSDLRAGREQFF
TRBJ2-1,.,TRBV2,TRBD2,TGTGCCAGCACGGTCGGACTAGCCATATCCTACAATGAGCAGTTCTTC,CASTVGLAISYNEQFF
TRBJ2-6,many,TRBV6-5,.,TGTGCCAGCAGTTACGGGAGTTCCGGGGCCAACGTCCTGACTTTC,CASSYGSSGANVLTF
TRBJ2-3,few,TRBV28,TRBD1,TGTGCCAGCAGTTTTTACAGGGGGTCCCCAGATACGCAGTATTTT,CASSFYRGSPDTQYF
TRBJ1-2,.,TRBV28,TRBD1,TGTGCCAGCAGTTTGTGGGAGACAGGGGGGCTTGGCTACACCTTC,CASSLWETGGLGYTF
TRBJ2-3,.,TRBV12-3/TRBV12-4,.,TGTGCCAGCAGTTTAATATCCGGGCAGTCCACAGATACGCAGTATTTT,CASSLISGQSTDTQYF